This T cell receptor (beta chain) was sequenced for a study of response to subunit inactivated influenza vaccine. TCRdb re-called the RT-PCR reads with MiXCR, one entry per CDR3 protein. This table holds under 200,000 distinct CDR3 sequences, 12% found once. Germline CDR1 reads SGHRS; CDR2 reads YFSETQ. The CDR3 spans 16 residues. V lost 0 bases and J lost 7, with 19 bases in between. This sample was shared with a second study, whose subject was T cells expressing NK-cell markers. As that report states: Scientists made TCR beta cDNA using 5'RACE template switching with UMIs. Repertoires of TCR beta were obtained from T cells sorted as CD3+CD56+NKG2C+, CD3+CD56+NKG2C- and CD3+CD56-NKG2C+. In 5 to 7 donors, dominant NKG2C+ clonotypes were roughly 1.0-7.5% of CD8+ T cells.

The rearrangement joins TRBV5-1 to TRBJ1-2; possible D gene TRBD1, 5 bases. This clonotype originated in a man aged 50 to 59 who received an inactivated influenza vaccine. Sequencing used CD8+ T cells sorted from PBMCs, obtained roughly 13 days after vaccination. The CDR3 protein is CASSLAPRQTYGGYTF. As DNA, the CDR3 is TGCGCCAGCAGCTTGGCTCCGAGACAGACTTATGGTGGCTACACCTTC.